A selection of T cell receptor beta chains follows, all from one sample in a study of blood T cell repertoires in COVID-19. Clones were read by immunoSEQ multiplex PCR, and TCRdb kept only the in-frame ones, dropping some. The table has under 300,000 clones, approximately 91% seen once. Sequencing used peripheral blood. The receptors originated from a man aged 30 to 45 with COVID-19, enrolled during active disease. Both conserved end residues are trimmed from each CDR3. Fields, in order: V gene, clone size, CDR3 protein. A clone size is listed for some rows: how often the clone was seen (once, few, many), or a class if it is expanded.

V gene: TRBV5-4
clone size: NA
CDR3 protein: ASSLDTRGASYNEQF

V gene: TRBV6-5
clone size: NA
CDR3 protein: ATFSNPGQGGEQY

V gene: TRBV6-5
clone size: few
CDR3 protein: ASARAGRTDQPQH

V gene: TRBV18
clone size: NA
CDR3 protein: ASSGGYSNQPQH

V gene: TRBV3-1/TRBV3-2
clone size: NA
CDR3 protein: ASSHDSLSEKLF

V gene: TRBV29-1
clone size: few
CDR3 protein: SVDHEGDTEAF

V gene: TRBV29-1
clone size: once
CDR3 protein: SVEDLPGSLYGYT

V gene: TRBV7-9
clone size: NA
CDR3 protein: ASSSRTGSNTEAF

V gene: TRBV14
clone size: NA
CDR3 protein: ASSRFFGTGDQF

V gene: TRBV3-1/TRBV3-2
clone size: NA
CDR3 protein: ASSQDGRGYGYT

V gene: TRBV7-2
clone size: NA
CDR3 protein: ASSLAGTGVGYT

V gene: TRBV5-1
clone size: NA
CDR3 protein: ASSFRRDRGRGSTEAF

V gene: TRBV4-2
clone size: few
CDR3 protein: ASSQASGSSYEQY

V gene: TRBV6-5
clone size: NA
CDR3 protein: ATAGGAGNNEKLF

V gene: TRBV7-2
clone size: NA
CDR3 protein: ASSFLAGGDNEQF

V gene: TRBV29-1
clone size: NA
CDR3 protein: SVEGTGGFGTEAF

V gene: TRBV11-3
clone size: NA
CDR3 protein: ASSLASGNVNEQF

V gene: TRBV19
clone size: NA
CDR3 protein: ASWYSGQGYYT

V gene: TRBV6-5
clone size: NA
CDR3 protein: ASSSGASGNTIY

V gene: TRBV19
clone size: NA
CDR3 protein: ASSMSRDRGYEQY

V gene: TRBV10-3
clone size: NA
CDR3 protein: AISEGSLNNSPLH

V gene: TRBV7-2
clone size: NA
CDR3 protein: ASNPDGTGNSPLH

V gene: TRBV10-2
clone size: NA
CDR3 protein: ASSGGTGNTEAF

V gene: TRBV18
clone size: NA
CDR3 protein: ASSPPGLTKNIQY

V gene: TRBV18
clone size: NA
CDR3 protein: ASSPQTSGQGEETQY

V gene: TRBV3-1/TRBV3-2
clone size: once
CDR3 protein: ASSQTGGVRNQPQH

V gene: TRBV5-4
clone size: NA
CDR3 protein: ASSFTGSYEQY

V gene: TRBV7-3
clone size: NA
CDR3 protein: ASSLLAGETQY

V gene: TRBV5-1
clone size: NA
CDR3 protein: ASSLLSGTGGYEQY

V gene: TRBV6-5
clone size: NA
CDR3 protein: ASSRQGHGYT

V gene: TRBV5-4
clone size: NA
CDR3 protein: ASSFTTGNTEAF

V gene: TRBV19
clone size: NA
CDR3 protein: ASSIGGPQNYGYT

V gene: TRBV15
clone size: NA
CDR3 protein: ATSRLLAGDANEQF

V gene: TRBV7-9
clone size: NA
CDR3 protein: ASSLGGQPYGYT

V gene: TRBV6-5
clone size: NA
CDR3 protein: ASRQPLEAF

V gene: TRBV19
clone size: NA
CDR3 protein: ASRGQGYEQY

V gene: TRBV10-3
clone size: NA
CDR3 protein: AISERQGVAEAF

V gene: TRBV5-6
clone size: NA
CDR3 protein: ASSLYNEQF

V gene: TRBV12-5
clone size: NA
CDR3 protein: ASGVDRGQMAF

V gene: TRBV19
clone size: NA
CDR3 protein: ASSRDSLMNTEAF

V gene: TRBV9
clone size: once
CDR3 protein: ASSVVADNTGELF

V gene: TRBV29-1
clone size: NA
CDR3 protein: SVEDGQINGYT

V gene: TRBV2
clone size: few
CDR3 protein: ASRPDSTTNEKLF

V gene: TRBV5-4
clone size: NA
CDR3 protein: ASSFDGHNEKLF

V gene: TRBV6-5
clone size: NA
CDR3 protein: ASRTGPNTEAF

V gene: TRBV5-1
clone size: NA
CDR3 protein: ASSLFGQGQREKLF

V gene: TRBV15
clone size: NA
CDR3 protein: ATSRDPGKNGYT

V gene: TRBV5-6
clone size: NA
CDR3 protein: ASDSGLTGELF

V gene: TRBV23-1
clone size: NA
CDR3 protein: ASSQFGLGGLRDYSGANVLT

V gene: TRBV10-2
clone size: NA
CDR3 protein: ASSERGSGNTIY

V gene: TRBV2
clone size: NA
CDR3 protein: ASSEQGNTEAF